Presented here are 14 T cell receptor beta chains from one specimen sequenced in a study of shared clonotypes between healthy human individuals. Some clones are missing from TCRdb's copy, which holds only in-frame ones; the method was immunoSEQ multiplex PCR. The sample has a few hundred thousand clones, around 76% seen once. Sequencing was done on a sample of PBMCs. Receptors originate from a woman between 40 and 55 years old in good health. Some clones in this sample may be carry-over from other donors' samples.

J is TRBJ2-7 and V is TRBV27; TRBD1 might be the D (5 bases). Matching the DNA end better, TRBJ2-5 makes the J call doubtful. Germline V gene data show CDR1 as MNHEY and CDR2 as SMNVEV (reference sequence). This CDR3 region has 11 residues. The CDR3 sequence: CASSQQGTQYF. Here the CDR3 DNA reads TGTGCCAGCAGTCAGCAGGGGACCCAGTACTTC.

J is TRBJ1-5 and V is TRBV19; D not certain. The germline gives CDR1 LNHDA, CDR2 SQIVND (reference sequence). V lost 3 bases and J 6 bases, leaving 15 bases between the germline ends. The CDR3 spans 15 residues. The CDR3 sequence: CASSMENSGIQPQHF. In nucleotides, the CDR3 is TGTGCCAGTAGTATGGAAAACTCGGGGATTCAGCCCCAGCATTTT.

In this sample, this clone turned up once. The gene calls are TRBV30 and TRBJ1-5; D not resolved. Trimming left V 2 bases short and J 4 bases short, with 9 bases between. There are 13 residues in the CDR3. Germline values: CDR1 GTSNPN, CDR2 SVGIG (reference sequence). CDR3 nucleotides: TGTGCCTGGAGTTACGGGGAGAATCAGCCCCAGCATTTT. It yields the protein CAWSYGENQPQHF.

This sequence joins TRBV10-2 and TRBJ1-5; D is perhaps TRBD1 (5 bases). The CDR3 contains 13 residues. Germline CDR1 and CDR2: WSHSY and SAAADI. V gave up 10 bases and J gave up 3 bases, with 13 bases separating them. Written as DNA, the CDR3 is TGCGCCACCGCTGACGGACACAATCAGCCCCAGCATTTT. As protein: CATADGHNQPQHF.

This clone was picked up one time. The chain carries TRBV30 and TRBJ2-2; 11 nucleotides align to TRBD2. The V and J ends lost 2 bases and 4 bases, in that order; junction bases with no gene match: 6. This CDR3 region has 16 residues. CDR1 is GTSNPN, CDR2 SVGIG, per germline (reference sequence). CDR3 DNA: TGTGCCTGGAGTATCGGGACTAGCGGACTCACCGGGGAGCTGTTTTTT. This translates into CAWSIGTSGLTGELFF.

The rearrangement links TRBV30 to TRBJ2-1; 9 positions agree with TRBD1. The CDR3 length is 13 residues. Germline values: CDR1 GTSNPN, CDR2 SVGIG (reference sequence). The trim removed 7 bases at V and 4 bases at J, leaving 5 bases unmatched. Written as DNA, the CDR3 is TGTGCCTCTGGGACAGGGTCGTACAATGAGCAGTTCTTC. Amino acids: CASGTGSYNEQFF.

Only one count was recorded for this clone. This chain uses TRBV5-4 with TRBJ2-1; 8 nucleotides match TRBD1. The CDR3 is 15 amino acids. The germline V gene has CDR1 SGHNT and CDR2 YYREEE (reference sequence). J lost 4 bases, V lost 3 bases, and 6 bases had no gene match. The CDR3 region has the DNA TGTGCCAGCAGCTCACCGGGACAGGATTACAATGAGCAGTTCTTC. Amino acid sequence: CASSSPGQDYNEQFF.

The genes are TRBV28 and TRBJ2-3; 13 nucleotides align to TRBD2. The CDR3 consists of 16 residues. Losses at the gene ends were 5 bases for V and 5 bases for J; bases not matched to a gene: 7. Germline assignment: CDR1 MDHEN and CDR2 SYDVKM. CDR3 nucleotides: TGTGCCAGCAGTCGGCCGGGACTAGCGGGATTAGATACGCAGTATTTT. Its protein is CASSRPGLAGLDTQYF.

This chain links TRBV6-1 with TRBJ2-2, with 10 bases identical to TRBD2. CDR1 MNHNS and CDR2 SASEGT come from the germline V gene. The CDR3 runs to 14 residues. V dropped 8 bases and J dropped 8; count of bases not matched to a gene: 8. CDR3 protein: CASGLAGVSGELFF. DNA for the CDR3: TGTGCCAGCGGGCTAGCGGGAGTTTCGGGGGAGCTGTTTTTT.

CDR3 nucleotide sequence: TGTGCCAGCAGCTACGGGGGGGAGACCCAGTACTTC. Amino acids: CASSYGGETQYF. The V call is TRBV7-9, the J call TRBJ2-5, with TRBD2 identical over 7 bases. V dropped 4 bases and J dropped 5; count of bases not matched to a gene: 1. The length of the CDR3 is 12 residues. CDR1 is SEHNR and CDR2 is FQNEAQ in the germline V gene (reference sequence).

This clone has only a few counts. V usage is TRBV7-7 and J usage is TRBJ2-7; 7 nucleotides agree with TRBD1. The CDR3 runs to 14 residues. The V gene's germline CDR1 is SSHAT and CDR2 FNYEAQ (reference sequence). V lost 2 bases, J lost 5 bases, and 6 bases stayed unmatched. The CDR3 bases are TGTGCCAGCAGCTTATGGGACAGTGTTCACGAGCAGTACTTC. Translating gives CASSLWDSVHEQYF. The whole variable domain, remainder taken from reference TRBV7-7 and TRBJ2-7, is GAGVSQSPRYKVTKRGQDVTLRCDPISSHATLYWYQQALGQGPEFLTYFNYEAQPDKSGLPSDRFSAERPEGSISTLTIQRTEQRDSAMYRCASSLWDSVHEQYFGPGTRLTVT.

This chain connects TRBV5-6 to TRBJ2-1; D is perhaps TRBD2 (5 bases). V lost 2 bases and J 8 bases, leaving 14 bases between the germline ends. This CDR3 spans 14 amino acids. Per germline, CDR1 SGHDT and CDR2 YYEEEE. CDR3 loop: CASSFGNEGDEQFF. CDR3 bases: TGTGCCAGCAGCTTTGGGAACGAGGGCGATGAGCAGTTCTTC.

The chain links TRBV5-1 to TRBJ2-1, with 7 nucleotides matching TRBD2. Unmatched junction bases numbered 6, after V lost 0 bases and J lost 6 bases. CDR3 length: 15 amino acids. Germline lookup yields CDR1 SGHRS and CDR2 YFSETQ. The CDR3 region is CASSLAGGTLNEQFF. In nucleotides, the CDR3 is TGCGCCAGCAGCTTGGCCGGGGGGACCCTCAATGAGCAGTTCTTC.

The rearrangement joins TRBV5-1 to TRBJ2-3, with 8 bases aligning to TRBD1. CDR1 and CDR2 (germline): SGHRS, YFSETQ. V was pared by 7 bases and J by 6 bases, with 10 bases of the junction left unmatched. The CDR3 sequence is 14 residues long. CDR3 sequence (DNA): TGCGCCAGCGGAACTGGGGGACAGGCCGATACGCAGTATTTT. It encodes CASGTGGQADTQYF.